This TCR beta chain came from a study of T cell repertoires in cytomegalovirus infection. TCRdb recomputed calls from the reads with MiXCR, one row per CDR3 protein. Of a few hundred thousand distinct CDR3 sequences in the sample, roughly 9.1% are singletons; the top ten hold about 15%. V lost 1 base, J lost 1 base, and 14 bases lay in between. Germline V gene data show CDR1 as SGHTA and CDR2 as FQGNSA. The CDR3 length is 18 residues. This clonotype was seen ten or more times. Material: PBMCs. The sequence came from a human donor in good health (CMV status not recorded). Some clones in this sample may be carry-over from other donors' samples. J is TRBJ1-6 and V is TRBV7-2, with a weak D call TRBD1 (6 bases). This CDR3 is CASSLGRVGGSYNSPLHF. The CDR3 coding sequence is TGTGCCAGCAGCTTAGGAAGGGTAGGGGGGTCCTATAATTCACCCCTCCACTTT.